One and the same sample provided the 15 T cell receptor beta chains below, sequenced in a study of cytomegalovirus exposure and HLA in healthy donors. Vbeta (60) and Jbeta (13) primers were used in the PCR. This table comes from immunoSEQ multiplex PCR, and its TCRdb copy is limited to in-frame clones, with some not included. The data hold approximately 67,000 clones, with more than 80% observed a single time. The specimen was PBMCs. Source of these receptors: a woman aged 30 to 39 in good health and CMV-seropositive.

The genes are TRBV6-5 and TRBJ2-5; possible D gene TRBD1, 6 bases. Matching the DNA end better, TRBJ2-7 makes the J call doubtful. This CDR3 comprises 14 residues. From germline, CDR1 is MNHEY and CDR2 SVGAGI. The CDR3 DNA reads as TGTGCCAGCAGTCTAACAGGGATTGCCTACGAGCAGTACTTC. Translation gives CASSLTGIAYEQYF.

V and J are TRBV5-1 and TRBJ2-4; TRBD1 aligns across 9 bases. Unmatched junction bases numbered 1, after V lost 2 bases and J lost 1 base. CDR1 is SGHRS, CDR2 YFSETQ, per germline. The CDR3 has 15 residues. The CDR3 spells CASSLDRGAKNIQYF. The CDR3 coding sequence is TGCGCCAGCAGCTTAGACAGGGGGGCCAAAAACATTCAGTACTTC.

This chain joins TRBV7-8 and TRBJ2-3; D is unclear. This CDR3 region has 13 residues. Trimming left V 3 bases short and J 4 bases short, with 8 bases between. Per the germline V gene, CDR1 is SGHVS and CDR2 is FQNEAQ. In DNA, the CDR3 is TGTGCCAGCAGCTTCCTGAGCCCAGATACGCAGTATTTT. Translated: CASSFLSPDTQYF.

CDR3 sequence: CASSQDSGDEQFF. CDR3 in DNA: TGCGCCAGCAGCCAAGATTCAGGTGATGAGCAGTTCTTC. The rearrangement joins TRBV4-1 to TRBJ2-1; D remains unclear. CDR1 MGHRA and CDR2 YSYEKL come from the germline V gene. The CDR3 contains 13 residues. Trimming cost V 0 bases and J 8 bases, with 8 bases left between them.

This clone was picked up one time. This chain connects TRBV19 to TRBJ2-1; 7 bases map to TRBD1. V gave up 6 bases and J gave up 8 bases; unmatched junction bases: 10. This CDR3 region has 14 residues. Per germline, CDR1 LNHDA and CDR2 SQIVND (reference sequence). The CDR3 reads CASRGTAGGDEQFF. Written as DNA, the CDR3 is TGTGCCAGTAGGGGGACAGCCGGTGGGGATGAGCAGTTCTTC.

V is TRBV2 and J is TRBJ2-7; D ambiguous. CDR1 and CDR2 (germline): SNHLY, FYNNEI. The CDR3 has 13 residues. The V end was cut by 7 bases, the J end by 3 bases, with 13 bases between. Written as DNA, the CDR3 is TGTGCCAGCAAGGTTGGGCAGATCTACGAGCAGTACTTC. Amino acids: CASKVGQIYEQYF.

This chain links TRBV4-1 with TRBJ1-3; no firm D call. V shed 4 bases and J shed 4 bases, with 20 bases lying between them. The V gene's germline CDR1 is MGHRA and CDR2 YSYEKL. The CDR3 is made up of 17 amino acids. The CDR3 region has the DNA TGCGCCAGCAGCCGGGCCGGTTTGGTCTTGCGCGGAAACACCATATATTTT. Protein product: CASSRAGLVLRGNTIYF.

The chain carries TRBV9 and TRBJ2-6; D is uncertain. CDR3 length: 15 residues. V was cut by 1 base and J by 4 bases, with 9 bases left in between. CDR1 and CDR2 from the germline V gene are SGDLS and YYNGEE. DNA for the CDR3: TGTGCCAGCAGCGTACAATCATCCGGGGCCAACGTCCTGACTTTC. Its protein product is CASSVQSSGANVLTF.

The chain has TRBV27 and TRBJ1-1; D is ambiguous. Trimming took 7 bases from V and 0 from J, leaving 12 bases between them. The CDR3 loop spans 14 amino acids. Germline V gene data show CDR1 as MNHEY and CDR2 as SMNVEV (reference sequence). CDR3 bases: TGTGCCAGCAAAAGGAACAGTCTGAACACTGAAGCTTTCTTT. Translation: CASKRNSLNTEAFF.

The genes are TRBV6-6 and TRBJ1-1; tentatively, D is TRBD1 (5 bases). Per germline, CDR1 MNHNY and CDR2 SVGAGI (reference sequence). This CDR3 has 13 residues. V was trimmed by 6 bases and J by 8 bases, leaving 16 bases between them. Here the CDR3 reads CASRKDRYPEAFF. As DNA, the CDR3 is TGTGCCAGCAGGAAAGACAGATACCCCGAAGCTTTCTTT.

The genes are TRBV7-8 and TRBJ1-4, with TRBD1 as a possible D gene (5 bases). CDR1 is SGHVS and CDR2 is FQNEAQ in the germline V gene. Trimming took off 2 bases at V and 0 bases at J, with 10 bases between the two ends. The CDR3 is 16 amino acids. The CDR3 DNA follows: TGTGCCAGCAGCTTAAGGCCGACAGCAACTAATGAAAAACTGTTTTTT. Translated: CASSLRPTATNEKLFF.

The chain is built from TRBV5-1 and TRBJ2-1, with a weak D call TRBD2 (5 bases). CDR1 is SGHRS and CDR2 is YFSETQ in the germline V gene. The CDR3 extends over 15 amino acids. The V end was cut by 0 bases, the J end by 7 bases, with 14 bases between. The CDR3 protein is CASSLAASNGNEQFF. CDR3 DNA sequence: TGCGCCAGCAGCTTGGCTGCTAGCAACGGGAATGAGCAGTTCTTC.

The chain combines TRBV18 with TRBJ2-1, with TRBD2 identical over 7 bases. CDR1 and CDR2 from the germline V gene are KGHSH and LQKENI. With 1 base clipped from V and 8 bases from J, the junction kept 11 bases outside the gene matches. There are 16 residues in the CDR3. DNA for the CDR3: TGTGCCAGCTCACCACGGTCAACGGGAGGAAGGGATGAGCAGTTCTTC. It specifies CASSPRSTGGRDEQFF. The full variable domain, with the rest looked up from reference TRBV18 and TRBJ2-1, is NAGVMQNPRHLVRRRGQEARLRCSPMKGHSHVYWYRQLPEEGLKFMVYLQKENIIDESGMPKERFSAEFPKEGPSILRIQQVVRGDSAAYFCASSPRSTGGRDEQFFGPGTRLTVL.

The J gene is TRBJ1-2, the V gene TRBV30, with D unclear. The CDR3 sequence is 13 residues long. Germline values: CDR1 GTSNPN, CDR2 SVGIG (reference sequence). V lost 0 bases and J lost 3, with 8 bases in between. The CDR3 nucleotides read TGTGCCTGGAGTGTAGACGGAGACTATGGCTACACCTTC. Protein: CAWSVDGDYGYTF.

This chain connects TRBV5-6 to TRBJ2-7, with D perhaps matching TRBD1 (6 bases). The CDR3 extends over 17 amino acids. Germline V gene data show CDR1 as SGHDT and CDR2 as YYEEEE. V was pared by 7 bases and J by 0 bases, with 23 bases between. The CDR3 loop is CASQQGIGRTSSYEQYF. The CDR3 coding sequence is TGTGCCAGCCAACAGGGTATCGGGCGGACGAGCTCCTACGAGCAGTACTTC. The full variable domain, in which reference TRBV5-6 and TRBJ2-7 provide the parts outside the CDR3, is DAGVTQSPTHLIKTRGQQVTLRCSPKSGHDTVSWYQQALGQGPQFIFQYYEEEERQRGNFPDRFSGHQFPNYSSELNVNALLLGDSALYLCASQQGIGRTSSYEQYFGPGTRLTVT.